The clone carrying this T cell receptor (beta chain) was picked up a small number of times. The data originate from a study of blood T cell repertoires in COVID-19. This CDR3 region has 16 residues. Trimming stripped 0 bases from V and 0 bases from J, with 12 bases between. Per germline, CDR1 LGHNT and CDR2 FRNRAP. As processed by the authors: Reference gene primer amplification gave estimated nucleated cell counts. Assay used: immunoSEQ multiplex PCR; TCRdb lists only in-frame clones, some missing. V and J calls and clone size follow that table, whereas D and trimming were derived from the DNA. This table has some 130,000 clones, 70% to 90% appearing once. Each participant's cohort was designated according to participant-reported clinical history.

J is TRBJ2-7 and V is TRBV12-5; maybe TRBD2 (6 bases). This TCR was sampled from a woman in her forties or fifties who had recovered from COVID-19. The specimen was PBMCs or T cells enriched from blood (not recorded which). This CDR3 is CASGLVLTGVSYEQYF. For the CDR3, the DNA is TGTGCTAGTGGTTTGGTCTTGACGGGGGTCTCCTACGAGCAGTACTTC. Using reference TRBV12-5 and TRBJ2-7 for the parts outside the CDR3, the full variable domain is DARVTQTPRHKVTEMGQEVTMRCQPILGHNTVFWYRQTMMQGLELLAYFRNRAPLDDSGMPKDRFSAEMPDATLATLKIQPSEPRDSAVYFCASGLVLTGVSYEQYFGPGTRLTVT.